This note documents a single T cell receptor beta chain sequence. Its target is unknown. This entry is derived from a study of cytomegalovirus exposure and HLA in healthy donors. Study-wide results and caveats: In a later analysis, HLA-C alleles had the fewest associated TCRs, DRB1 alleles the most. As was reported, the classifier diagnosed cytomegalovirus status with high specificity and sensitivity.

Germline lookup yields CDR1 SNHLY and CDR2 FYNNEI. This CDR3 comprises 13 residues. V shed 9 bases, J shed 1 base, and the junction held 3 bases outside the gene matches. Donors consisted of healthy bone marrow donors. Vbeta (60) and Jbeta (13) primers were used in the PCR. Profiled with immunoSEQ multiplex PCR; TCRdb holds only in-frame clones, not every one. The data hold about 150,000 clones, with around 79% observed a single time. Sequencing input: PBMCs. V is TRBV2 and J is TRBJ1-5, with 7 bases lining up with TRBD1. The TCR was taken from a man aged 45-65 years in good health and CMV-seropositive. CDR3 residues: CASRDSSNQPQHF. The CDR3 nucleotides read TGTGCCAGTAGGGACAGCAGCAATCAGCCCCAGCATTTT. The full variable domain, completed using reference TRBV2 and TRBJ1-5, is EPEVTQTPSHQVTQMGQEVILRCVPISNHLYFYWYRQILGQKVEFLVSFYNNEISEKSEIFDDQFSVERPDGSNFTLKIRSTKLEDSAMYFCASRDSSNQPQHFGDGTRLSIL.